This TCR beta chain was found in a study of blood T cell repertoires in COVID-19. Study in general: From T cells, B-cell-depleted T cells, or PBMCs came the material, which was cDNA or gDNA.

Sequenced by immunoSEQ multiplex PCR; TCRdb stores in-frame clones only, minus some. The data show around 260,000 clones, 75% to 95% seen once. The study assigned cohorts using participant-reported clinical history. CDR3 length: 17 amino acids. V lost 2 bases and J lost 0, with 11 bases in between. Germline V gene sequence: CDR1 MDHEN, CDR2 SYDVKM. The source of this sequence is a woman in her 30s who had recovered from COVID-19. Sample: PBMCs or T cells enriched from blood (not recorded which). The V gene is TRBV28, the J gene TRBJ2-6; D possibly corresponds to TRBD1 (5 bases). The CDR3 coding sequence is TGTGCCAGCAGTTTAAGCAGGGCGAGCTCTGGGGCCAACGTCCTGACTTTC. This translates into CASSLSRASSGANVLTF.